These T cell receptor beta chains were read from a single sample in a study of shared clonotypes between healthy human individuals. Repertoires were generated with immunoSEQ multiplex PCR, while TCRdb's copy carries only in-frame clones and drops some. The sample gives about 2.4 million clones, approximately 94% of which show up once; 0.14% is in the top ten. The source material was naive CD4+ T cells sorted from blood. These receptors were taken from a man between 18 and 35 years old in good health. The CDR3 runs from the conserved cysteine through the conserved F or W. Each record gives: CDR3 length, J gene, D gene, V gene, clone size, CDR3 protein, CDR3 DNA. D genes are given only for firm matches. Clone size is shown for a subset of rows, as once, few, many or a class of expanded clone.

length: 18
J: TRBJ2-5
D: .
V: TRBV7-9
size: .
CDR3: CASSSRSSQGSVGETQYF
DNA: TGTGCCAGCAGCTCCCGGTCGAGCCAGGGGTCTGTTGGGGAGACCCAGTACTTC

length: 12
J: TRBJ2-3
D: .
V: TRBV25-1
size: .
CDR3: CASTSYSHTQYF
DNA: TGTGCCAGCACGAGCTATTCGCATACGCAGTATTTT

length: 16
J: TRBJ2-1
D: TRBD2
V: TRBV27
size: .
CDR3: CASSFRGLAGGNEQFF
DNA: TGTGCCAGCAGTTTCCGTGGACTAGCGGGAGGCAATGAGCAGTTCTTC

length: 14
J: TRBJ2-1
D: TRBD2
V: TRBV29-1
size: .
CDR3: CSATIAGVVDEQFF
DNA: TGCAGCGCGACTATAGCGGGGGTGGTCGATGAGCAGTTCTTC

length: 18
J: TRBJ2-3
D: .
V: TRBV21-1
size: .
CDR3: CASSNGRGGLTRVDTQYF
DNA: TGTGCCAGCAGCAATGGGCGGGGGGGCCTAACCCGCGTAGATACGCAGTATTTT

length: 15
J: TRBJ1-2
D: .
V: TRBV28
size: once
CDR3: CASSRSPDRGYGYTF
DNA: TGTGCCAGCAGTCGGAGCCCCGACCGGGGGTATGGCTACACCTTC

length: 18
J: TRBJ2-7
D: TRBD2
V: TRBV10-3
size: .
CDR3: CAIRDLGTSGSGSYEQYF
DNA: TGTGCCATCAGGGATCTGGGGACTAGCGGGAGTGGAAGCTACGAGCAGTACTTC

length: 16
J: TRBJ1-6
D: .
V: TRBV30
size: few
CDR3: CAWRASRPGLQSPLHF
DNA: TGTGCCTGGAGGGCATCTCGGCCGGGACTACAATCACCCCTCCACTTT

length: 14
J: TRBJ2-7
D: .
V: TRBV5-1
size: .
CDR3: CASSSGEGFVEQYF
DNA: TGCGCCAGCAGCTCCGGCGAGGGGTTCGTCGAGCAGTACTTC

length: 14
J: TRBJ1-1
D: TRBD1
V: TRBV7-8
size: .
CDR3: CASSLATGAAEAFF
DNA: TGTGCCAGCAGCTTAGCGACAGGGGCCGCTGAAGCTTTCTTT

length: 16
J: TRBJ2-5
D: TRBD2
V: TRBV6-1
size: .
CDR3: CASSEVGGWKVETQYF
DNA: TGTGCCAGCAGTGAAGTGGGGGGGTGGAAGGTAGAGACCCAGTACTTC

length: 15
J: TRBJ1-3
D: .
V: TRBV5-5
size: .
CDR3: CASSLDGASGNTIYF
DNA: TGTGCCAGCAGCTTGGACGGTGCTTCTGGAAACACCATATATTTT

length: 16
J: TRBJ1-6
D: .
V: TRBV18
size: few
CDR3: CASSPNLAGDNSPLHF
DNA: TGTGCCAGCTCACCAAACCTGGCTGGGGATAATTCACCCCTCCACTTT

length: 16
J: TRBJ1-4
D: TRBD1
V: TRBV11-2
size: .
CDR3: CASSLGGTGGYEKLFF
DNA: TGTGCCAGCAGCTTAGGGGGAACAGGGGGCTACGAAAAACTGTTTTTT

length: 14
J: TRBJ2-7
D: .
V: TRBV18
size: .
CDR3: CASSPWADSYEQYF
DNA: TGTGCCAGCTCACCATGGGCAGACTCCTACGAGCAGTACTTC

length: 16
J: TRBJ1-3
D: TRBD1
V: TRBV7-2
size: .
CDR3: CASSQRQGWSGNTIYF
DNA: TGTGCCAGCAGCCAACGACAGGGGTGGTCTGGAAACACCATATATTTT

length: 15
J: TRBJ2-1
D: TRBD2
V: TRBV18
size: .
CDR3: CASSPPGRGGNEQFF
DNA: TGTGCCAGCTCACCACCGGGACGGGGGGGAAATGAGCAGTTCTTC

length: 14
J: TRBJ2-1
D: .
V: TRBV5-1
size: .
CDR3: CASSLGREKNEQFF
DNA: TGCGCCAGCAGCTTGGGTCGGGAGAAGAATGAGCAGTTCTTC

length: 17
J: TRBJ1-1
D: .
V: TRBV28
size: .
CDR3: CASSDGGRGKGLSEAFF
DNA: TGTGCCAGCAGTGACGGAGGCAGGGGAAAGGGTCTGTCTGAAGCTTTCTTT

length: 12
J: TRBJ2-7
D: .
V: TRBV15
size: .
CDR3: CATSSGLEEQYF
DNA: TGTGCCACCAGCAGCGGGTTAGAAGAGCAGTACTTC

length: 16
J: TRBJ2-5
D: TRBD2
V: TRBV5-1
size: .
CDR3: CASSLTAGGIQETQYF
DNA: TGCGCCAGCAGCTTGACAGCGGGGGGCATCCAAGAGACCCAGTACTTC

length: 14
J: TRBJ1-2
D: .
V: TRBV11-3
size: once
CDR3: CASSFRWWHYGYTF
DNA: TGTGCCAGCAGCTTTCGTTGGTGGCACTATGGCTACACCTTC

length: 16
J: TRBJ2-7
D: .
V: TRBV7-9
size: .
CDR3: CASSLYFGGPSYEQYF
DNA: .

length: 16
J: TRBJ1-5
D: .
V: TRBV30
size: once
CDR3: CAWRETGIWSNQPQHF
DNA: TGTGCCTGGAGGGAAACAGGGATCTGGAGCAATCAGCCCCAGCATTTT

length: 12
J: TRBJ1-1
D: .
V: TRBV6-1
size: .
CDR3: CASSVSWVEAFF
DNA: TGTGCCAGCAGTGTGTCGTGGGTTGAAGCTTTCTTT

length: 16
J: TRBJ1-3
D: .
V: TRBV5-1
size: .
CDR3: CASSLDTVSSGNTIYF
DNA: TGCGCCAGCAGCTTGGATACGGTGAGCTCTGGAAACACCATATATTTT

length: 17
J: TRBJ2-1
D: .
V: TRBV7-9
size: .
CDR3: CASSLDRALIRYNEQFF
DNA: TGTGCCAGCAGCTTAGACAGGGCCCTTATCCGATACAATGAGCAGTTCTTC

length: 15
J: TRBJ1-2
D: TRBD1
V: TRBV19
size: .
CDR3: CASTDGGTGVHGYTF
DNA: TGTGCCAGTACCGATGGGGGCACAGGGGTCCATGGCTACACCTTC

length: 13
J: TRBJ1-2
D: .
V: TRBV5-1
size: once
CDR3: CASSFDTGRGYTF
DNA: TGCGCCAGCAGCTTTGACACAGGCCGTGGCTACACCTTC

length: 13
J: TRBJ2-7
D: TRBD2
V: TRBV10-3
size: .
CDR3: CAIGGRGSYEQYF
DNA: TGTGCCATCGGTGGGCGGGGGTCCTACGAGCAGTACTTC

length: 19
J: TRBJ2-1
D: .
V: TRBV4-1
size: .
CDR3: CASSLFTTGTMRGGGEQFF
DNA: TGCGCCAGCAGCCTTTTCACGACCGGGACAATGAGAGGGGGTGGTGAGCAGTTCTTC

length: 13
J: TRBJ2-7
D: .
V: TRBV28
size: .
CDR3: CASSAEPLNEQYF
DNA: TGTGCCAGCAGTGCGGAACCGCTTAACGAGCAGTACTTC

length: 13
J: TRBJ2-3
D: .
V: TRBV19
size: .
CDR3: CASSSQGPNTQYF
DNA: TGTGCCAGTAGCAGTCAGGGTCCAAATACGCAGTATTTT

length: 14
J: TRBJ1-1
D: TRBD1
V: TRBV10-3
size: .
CDR3: CAISQDRMNTEAFF
DNA: TGTGCCATCAGTCAGGACAGGATGAACACTGAAGCTTTCTTT

length: 14
J: TRBJ1-1
D: .
V: TRBV30
size: .
CDR3: CAWSVRPEGAEAFF
DNA: TGTGCCTGGAGTGTACGACCGGAGGGCGCTGAAGCTTTCTTT

length: 11
J: TRBJ2-1
D: TRBD2
V: TRBV10-3
size: .
CDR3: CAAGRENEQFF
DNA: TGTGCCGCAGGGCGGGAGAACGAGCAGTTCTTC

length: 14
J: TRBJ2-5
D: TRBD1
V: TRBV30
size: .
CDR3: CAWSVQAGGETQYF
DNA: TGTGCCTGGAGTGTACAGGCAGGGGGAGAGACCCAGTACTTC

length: 13
J: TRBJ1-6
D: .
V: TRBV10-3
size: .
CDR3: CAISAQENSPLHF
DNA: TGTGCCATCAGTGCCCAGGAGAATTCACCCCTCCACTTT

length: 14
J: TRBJ2-7
D: TRBD2
V: TRBV6-6
size: once
CDR3: CASSPGLGSYEQYF
DNA: TGTGCCAGCAGCCCCGGACTAGGTTCCTACGAGCAGTACTTC